This T cell receptor beta chain was captured in a study of T cell changes during pregnancy in multiple sclerosis. Repertoires were generated with immunoSEQ multiplex PCR, while TCRdb's copy carries only in-frame clones and drops some. The sample lists about 23,000 clones; about 90% were seen once. The V gene lost 4 bases and the J gene lost 1 base, with 10 bases spanning the gap. The CDR3 runs 13 residues. The germline V gene encodes CDR1 GTSNPN and CDR2 SVGIG (reference sequence). This clone appeared once. The sequences come from CD8+ T cells from peripheral blood mononuclear cells, collected after pregnancy. The clonotype was recovered from a female donor with multiple sclerosis, enrolled in a pregnancy study. The rearrangement uses TRBV30 and TRBJ1-1; D is uncertain. The CDR3 nucleotides read TGTGCCTGGACCCGCGGCGGGAACACTGAAGCTTTCTTT. Protein sequence: CAWTRGGNTEAFF. The full variable domain, rest sourced from reference TRBV30 and TRBJ1-1, is SQTIHQWPATLVQPVGSPLSLECTVEGTSNPNLYWYRQAAGRGLQLLFYSVGIGQISSEVPQNLSASRPQDRQFILSSKKLLLSDSGFYLCAWTRGGNTEAFFGQGTRLTVV.